The 24 T cell receptor beta chains below all came from one sample that was sequenced in a study of vaccination and CD4 T cells after COVID-19 (dated by TCRdb to 2021 to 2024). The protocol used for the library was PCR. The sequencing machine was an Illumina iSeq 100. DNA from cultured CD4+ T cells was subjected to TCR sequencing with the Oncomine TCR Beta short-read assay at the Johns Hopkins FTIC core. The raw public data were reprocessed by TCRdb itself: fastp quality trimming at Q25, MiXCR clonotype calling, in-frame beta chains only. Every distinct CDR3 protein forms one entry, paired with its most common genes and DNA. For this sample the table gives roughly 14,000 distinct CDR3 sequences, of which over 45% were detected only once. Jointly, the top ten make up over 12% of the sample. These TCRs are of unknown antigen specificity. The intended sense of this specimen's treatment or condition label: approximately nine-day PBMC culture with coronavirus spike peptide pools or control peptides (ViraFEST assay).

The specimen sequenced was CD4+ T cells from blood, cultured in vitro. The receptors were sampled from a human donor who had recovered from COVID-19.

This clonotype was detected once. The rearrangement joins TRBV9 to TRBJ2-5; 12 nucleotides agree with TRBD1. CDR1 and CDR2 (germline): SGDLS, YYNGEE. The length of the CDR3 is 15 residues. J was trimmed by 5 bases and V by 4 bases; bases with no gene match: 6. Here the CDR3 reads CASSSRDRGRETQYF. The CDR3 nucleotides read TGTGCCAGCAGCTCCCGGGACAGGGGGCGCGAGACCCAGTACTTC.

This sequence joins TRBV7-3 and TRBJ1-1, with D unresolved. CDR1 and CDR2 (germline): SGHTA, FQGTGA. Deletions cut 5 bases from V and 1 base from J, with 8 bases between. There are 13 residues in the CDR3. The CDR3 here is CASSAGPNTEAFF. The CDR3 DNA is TGTGCCAGCAGCGCAGGACCGAACACTGAAGCTTTCTTT. The full variable domain, rest sourced from reference TRBV7-3 and TRBJ1-1, is GAGVSQTPSNKVTEKGKYVELRCDPISGHTALYWYRQSLGQGPEFLIYFQGTGAADDSGLPNDRFFAVRPEGSVSTLKIQRTERGDSAVYLCASSAGPNTEAFFGQGTRLTVV.

The chain couples TRBV6-5 to TRBJ1-5; 7 bases agree with TRBD1. The CDR3 has 13 residues. V trimming: 4 bases; J trimming: 7 bases; junction bases outside the gene matches: 4. Germline loops: CDR1 MNHEY, CDR2 SVGAGI. The CDR3 region is CASSLQGRQPQHF. The CDR3 region has the DNA TGTGCCAGCAGTTTACAGGGGCGCCAGCCCCAGCATTTT.

On this clonotype itself: The junction departs from germline at one end; a sequencing error may be responsible. J is TRBJ2-5 and V is TRBV11-2; the D gene is possibly TRBD1 (6 bases). Germline CDR1 and CDR2: SGHAT and FQNNGV. The CDR3 is 15 amino acids. The CDR3 region has the DNA TGTGTCAGCAGCTTAATGCAAGGGGGATCAGAGACCCAGTACTTC. Its protein is CVSSLMQGGSETQYF.

The CDR3 DNA sequence: TGTGCCAGCAGCGACGGGATGCGCAATCAGCCCCAGCATTTT. Protein product: CASSDGMRNQPQHF. This chain joins TRBV5-6 and TRBJ1-5; D unclear. The V end lost 4 bases, the J end lost 2 bases, and 10 bases lay between the germline ends. Germline assignment: CDR1 SGHDT and CDR2 YYEEEE. The CDR3 is 14 residues long.

V usage is TRBV6-5 and J usage is TRBJ1-1; 10 nucleotides match TRBD1. CDR1 MNHEY and CDR2 SVGAGI come from the germline V gene. The CDR3 loop spans 13 amino acids. J was trimmed by 7 bases and V by 1 base; bases with no gene match: 0. The DNA for the CDR3 is TGTGCCAGCAGTTACTGGGACAGGGGTGAAGCTTTCTTT. Translation: CASSYWDRGEAFF.

The chain carries TRBV6-1 and TRBJ2-7; 8 bases are a match to TRBD1. This CDR3 has 13 residues. The germline gives CDR1 MNHNS, CDR2 SASEGT. Trimming cost V 6 bases and J 5 bases; bases outside gene matches: 6. The CDR3 reads CASRGQGNDEQYF. Written as DNA, the CDR3 is TGTGCCAGCAGAGGACAGGGCAACGACGAGCAGTACTTC.

Here the CDR3 DNA reads TGTGCCAGCAGCTTGGACACCAGAGGCACTGAAGCTTTCTTT. It yields the protein CASSLDTRGTEAFF. The chain is built from TRBV7-2 and TRBJ1-1, with a tentative D call TRBD1 (5 bases). Germline values: CDR1 SGHTA, CDR2 FQGNSA. Trimming shortened V by 3 bases and J by 4 bases, and 12 bases separated the two germline ends. The CDR3 runs to 14 residues.

A single count supports this clonotype. The CDR3: CSAREDGDNEKLFF. The CDR3 region has the DNA TGCAGTGCTAGAGAGGACGGGGATAATGAAAAACTGTTTTTT. This chain uses TRBV20-1 with TRBJ1-4; D gene uncertain. V dropped 0 bases and J dropped 4 bases, with 9 bases sitting between them. The CDR3 extends over 14 amino acids. Germline V gives CDR1 DFQATT, CDR2 SNEGSKA (reference sequence).

The chain employs TRBV28 and TRBJ1-5; 7 bases agree with TRBD1. Losses at the gene ends were 5 bases for V and 0 bases for J; bases not matched to a gene: 10. The CDR3 is made up of 17 amino acids. The germline V gene encodes CDR1 MDHEN and CDR2 SYDVKM. The CDR3 sequence is CASSRPGQDLSNQPQHF. The CDR3 DNA sequence: TGTGCCAGCAGTCGCCCCGGACAGGATCTTAGCAATCAGCCCCAGCATTTT.

The rearrangement uses TRBV6-1 and TRBJ2-2, with a tentative D call TRBD1 (6 bases). Deletions cut 7 bases from V and 6 bases from J, with 9 bases between. The germline CDR1 and CDR2 sequences are MNHNS and SASEGT. The CDR3 is 12 residues long. This CDR3 is CASNQGPGELFF. DNA of the CDR3: TGTGCCAGCAACCAGGGGCCCGGGGAGCTGTTTTTT.

This clonotype was detected a few times. The rearrangement joins TRBV6-1 to TRBJ1-2; TRBD1 aligns across 7 bases. The CDR3 totals 17 residues. V was clipped by 7 bases and J by 6 bases; unmatched bases: 20. Germline lookup yields CDR1 MNHNS and CDR2 SASEGT. Here the CDR3 reads CASNPLRGPPLSNGYTF. The CDR3 nucleotides are TGTGCCAGCAACCCACTGAGGGGGCCACCCCTTTCAAATGGCTACACCTTC.

The sample holds a few counts of this clonotype. The J gene is TRBJ2-5, the V gene TRBV20-1; D ambiguous. The germline CDR1 and CDR2 sequences are DFQATT and SNEGSKA (reference sequence). V lost 3 bases, J lost 5 bases, and 10 bases lay in between. The CDR3 runs 12 residues. The CDR3: CSASDQSETQYF. As DNA, the CDR3 is TGCAGTGCTAGTGACCAGAGTGAGACCCAGTACTTC.

This clonotype has just a few counts. The chain employs TRBV7-2 and TRBJ1-1; D is uncertain. The V end was cut by 1 base, the J end by 7 bases, with 10 bases between. The CDR3 loop spans 13 amino acids. Per the germline V gene, CDR1 is SGHTA and CDR2 is FQGNSA. CDR3 residues: CASSLDLVGEAFF. In DNA, the CDR3 is TGTGCCAGCAGCTTAGATTTGGTCGGTGAAGCTTTCTTT.

This clonotype was picked up a small number of times. The chain joins TRBV20-1 to TRBJ1-2; the D is unclear. Trimming stripped 0 bases from V and 2 bases from J, with 7 bases between. The CDR3 covers 13 residues. The germline V gene has CDR1 DFQATT and CDR2 SNEGSKA (reference sequence). The CDR3 DNA sequence: TGCAGTGCTAGAGAGCCTGCCAACTATGGCTACACCTTC. Encoded protein: CSAREPANYGYTF.

This chain connects TRBV5-1 to TRBJ1-2; 8 bases map to TRBD1. V lost 4 bases, J lost 4 bases, and 9 bases stayed unmatched. The CDR3 sequence is 15 residues long. CDR1 SGHRS and CDR2 YFSETQ come from the germline V gene. The CDR3 nucleotides are TGCGCCAGCAGCGGGACAGGTAGTTCTGGCTATGGCTACACCTTC. Encoded protein: CASSGTGSSGYGYTF.

The J gene is TRBJ1-1, the V gene TRBV2; TRBD1 agrees at 7 bases. Germline V gene data show CDR1 as SNHLY and CDR2 as FYNNEI. V was pared by 8 bases and J by 0 bases, with 3 bases of the junction left unmatched. The length of the CDR3 is 13 residues. The CDR3 sequence: CASGGQMNTEAFF. The CDR3, as DNA: TGTGCCAGCGGGGGACAGATGAACACTGAAGCTTTCTTT.

The chain uses TRBV20-1 and TRBJ2-1; 13 bases are shared with TRBD2. With V trimmed by 4 bases and J by 1 base, 4 bases remained unmatched. The length of the CDR3 is 16 residues. Per germline, CDR1 DFQATT and CDR2 SNEGSKA (reference sequence). The chain's CDR3 is CSAIWTSGSSYNEQFF. CDR3 nucleotides: TGCAGTGCTATATGGACTAGCGGGAGTTCCTACAATGAGCAGTTCTTC.

This chain connects TRBV19 to TRBJ2-3; unclear D gene. The CDR3 is 14 amino acids. The V end was cut by 5 bases, the J end by 2 bases, with 11 bases between. The germline CDR1 and CDR2 sequences are LNHDA and SQIVND (reference sequence). CDR3 nucleotide sequence: TGTGCCAGTAGTTCTGGCGGCCCCACAGATACGCAGTATTTT. Protein sequence: CASSSGGPTDTQYF.

V and J are TRBV7-2 and TRBJ1-6; D is ambiguous. CDR1 SGHTA and CDR2 FQGNSA come from the germline V gene. Trimming cost V 1 base and J 8 bases, with 6 bases left between them. This CDR3 is built from 13 residues. CDR3: CASSLGLDSPLHF. Written as DNA, the CDR3 is TGTGCCAGCAGCTTAGGGCTTGATTCACCCCTCCACTTT. Full variable domain (missing parts from reference TRBV7-2 and TRBJ1-6): GAGVSQSPSNKVTEKGKDVELRCDPISGHTALYWYRQSLGQGLEFLIYFQGNSAPDKSGLPSDRFSAERTGGSVSTLTIQRTQQEDSAVYLCASSLGLDSPLHFGNGTRLTVT.

This clonotype was counted a few times. The chain joins TRBV28 to TRBJ1-6, with TRBD1 as a possible D gene (6 bases). V gave up 0 bases and J gave up 4 bases, with 10 bases separating them. Germline lookup yields CDR1 MDHEN and CDR2 SYDVKM. The CDR3 totals 16 residues. The CDR3 nucleotides read TGTGCCAGCAGTTTATGGGACAGAGATTATAATTCACCCCTCCACTTT. It specifies CASSLWDRDYNSPLHF.

The gene calls are TRBV20-1 and TRBJ2-7; weak D call: TRBD1 (7 bases). The V gene's germline CDR1 is DFQATT and CDR2 SNEGSKA (reference sequence). The CDR3 has 13 residues. The V end was cut by 7 bases, the J end by 7 bases, with 20 bases between. CDR3 nucleotides: TGCAGTGTTCAAACAGGGGTAGGGAGGGAGCAGTACTTC. This gives the protein CSVQTGVGREQYF.

This clonotype was counted a few times. The V call is TRBV7-9, the J call TRBJ2-3; the match to TRBD2 covers 8 bases. Per the germline V gene, CDR1 is SEHNR and CDR2 is FQNEAQ (reference sequence). V lost 2 bases to trimming and J lost 4 bases; unmatched junction nucleotides: 5. The CDR3 consists of 15 residues. The CDR3 DNA follows: TGTGCCAGCAGCTTAAGCGGGAGCCCCTCAGATACGCAGTATTTT. Its protein is CASSLSGSPSDTQYF.

This sequence joins TRBV27 and TRBJ2-5; tentatively, D is TRBD1 or TRBD2 (5 bases each). Germline-derived CDR1 and CDR2 are MNHEY and SMNVEV (reference sequence). V lost 0 bases and J lost 1, with 12 bases in between. CDR3 size: 16 residues. The CDR3 spells CASSLSGLGVQETQYF. The CDR3 region has the DNA TGTGCCAGCAGTTTATCGGGGTTGGGGGTCCAAGAGACCCAGTACTTC.